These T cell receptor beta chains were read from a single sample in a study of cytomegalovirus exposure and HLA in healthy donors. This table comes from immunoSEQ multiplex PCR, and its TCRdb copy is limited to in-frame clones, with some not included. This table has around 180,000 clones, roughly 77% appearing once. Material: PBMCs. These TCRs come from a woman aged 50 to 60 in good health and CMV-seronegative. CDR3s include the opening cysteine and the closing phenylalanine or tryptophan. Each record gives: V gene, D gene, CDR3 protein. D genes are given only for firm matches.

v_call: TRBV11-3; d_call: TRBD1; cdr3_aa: CASSHHNMGQGNNEQFF
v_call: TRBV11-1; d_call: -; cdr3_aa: CASSTRTVANYGYTF
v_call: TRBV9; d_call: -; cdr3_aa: CASSASIVSNTEAFF
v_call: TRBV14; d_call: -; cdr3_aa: CASSRVGAGSGNTIYF
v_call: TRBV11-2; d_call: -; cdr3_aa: CASSSGGGEYSNQPQHF
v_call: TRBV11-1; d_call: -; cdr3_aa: CASSFRTDYGYTF
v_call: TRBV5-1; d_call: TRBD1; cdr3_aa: CASSFSRDRGGTYQGFTYEQYF
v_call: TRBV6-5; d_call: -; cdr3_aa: CASSYSRGNTEAFF
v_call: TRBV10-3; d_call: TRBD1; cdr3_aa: CAITRTGTNTEAFF
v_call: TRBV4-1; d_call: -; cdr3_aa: CASRPLNRELDYGYTF
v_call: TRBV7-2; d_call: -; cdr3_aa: CASSWGPGVYGANVLTF
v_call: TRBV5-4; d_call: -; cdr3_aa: CASSLMGGGVNTEAFF
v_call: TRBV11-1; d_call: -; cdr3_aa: CASSRQLSTPGYTF
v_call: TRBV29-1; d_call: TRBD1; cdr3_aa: CSVGIRDRGTEKLFF
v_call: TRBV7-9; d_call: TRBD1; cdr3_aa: CASSSDREGNQPQHF
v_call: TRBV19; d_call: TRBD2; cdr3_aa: CASSMGTSPRTDTQYF
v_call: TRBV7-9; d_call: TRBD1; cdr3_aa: CSSSFNIGQGNQPQHF
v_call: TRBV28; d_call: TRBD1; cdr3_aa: CASSVDREVSSYEQYF
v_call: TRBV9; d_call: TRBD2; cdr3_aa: CASSLLAGEGEDTQYF
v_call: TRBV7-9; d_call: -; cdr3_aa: CASSPVDSTRSGNTIYF
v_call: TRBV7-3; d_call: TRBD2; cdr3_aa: CASSLRPGTSGSTTGELFF
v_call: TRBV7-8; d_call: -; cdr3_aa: CASSLMTAREQYF
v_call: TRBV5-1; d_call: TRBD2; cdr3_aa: CASSRSRTSGQETQYF
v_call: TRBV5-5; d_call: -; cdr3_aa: CASNRGTGGAPGEQYF
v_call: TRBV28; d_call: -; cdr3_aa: CASRIQPSGEQYF
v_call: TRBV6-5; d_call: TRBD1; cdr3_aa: CASSQTGQGSEAFF
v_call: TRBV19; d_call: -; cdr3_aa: CASSSGQPIYVGYTF
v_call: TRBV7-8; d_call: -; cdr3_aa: CASRRRALSSYNSPLHF
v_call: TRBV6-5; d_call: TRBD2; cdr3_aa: CASRGLAGVPDTQYF
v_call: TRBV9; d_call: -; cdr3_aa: CASSVGASGREVTQYF
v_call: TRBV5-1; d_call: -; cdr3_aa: CASSLAGVNTGELFF
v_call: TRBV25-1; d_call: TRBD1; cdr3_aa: CASSEGDRRGTEAFF
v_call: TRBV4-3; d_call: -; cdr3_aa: CASSQEAWTEGYGYTF
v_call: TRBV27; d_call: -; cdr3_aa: CASSPPGGGGNTEAFF
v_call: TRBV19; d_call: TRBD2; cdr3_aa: CASSSRLAGGNEQFF
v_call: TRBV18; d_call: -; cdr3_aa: CASSHYHLPSGNTIYF
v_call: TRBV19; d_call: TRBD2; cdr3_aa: CASSPGTSGSADTQYF
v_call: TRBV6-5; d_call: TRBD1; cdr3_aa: CASSPDRDSYNEQFF
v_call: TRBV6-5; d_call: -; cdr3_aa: CASSYSSTVYEQYF